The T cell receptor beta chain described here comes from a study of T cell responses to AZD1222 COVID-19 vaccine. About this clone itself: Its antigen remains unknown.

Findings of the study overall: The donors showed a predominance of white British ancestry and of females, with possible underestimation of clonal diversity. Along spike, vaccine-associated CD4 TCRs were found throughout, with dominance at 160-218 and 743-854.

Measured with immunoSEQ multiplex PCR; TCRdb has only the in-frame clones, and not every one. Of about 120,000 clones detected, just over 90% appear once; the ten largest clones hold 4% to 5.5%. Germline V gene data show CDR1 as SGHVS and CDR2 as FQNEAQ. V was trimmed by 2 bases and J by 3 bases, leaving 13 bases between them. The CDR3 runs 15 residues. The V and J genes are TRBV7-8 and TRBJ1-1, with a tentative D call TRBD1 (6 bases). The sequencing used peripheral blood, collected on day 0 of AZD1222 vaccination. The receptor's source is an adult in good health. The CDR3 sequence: CASSLIAGEDTEAFF. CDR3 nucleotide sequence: TGTGCCAGCAGCTTAATTGCAGGGGAGGACACTGAAGCTTTCTTT.